This is a list of T cell receptor beta chains from one sample in a study of pediatric ulcerative colitis. Measured with immunoSEQ multiplex PCR; TCRdb has only the in-frame clones, and not every one. Among tens of thousands of clones listed, roughly 71% were seen once. Specimen: gut tissue. The source of these receptors is a boy between 10 and 17 years old with severe ulcerative colitis. The CDR3 runs from the conserved cysteine through the conserved F or W. The order of the fields is J gene, clone size, D gene, V gene, CDR3 DNA, CDR3 protein. D genes are given only for firm matches. Only some rows state a clone size, as once, few, many or a class for expanded clones.

J: TRBJ2-5
size: -
D: TRBD1
V: TRBV5-1
DNA: TGCGCCAGCAGCCTAGGGACAGTCGGACCCCAAGAGACCCAGTACTTC
CDR3: CASSLGTVGPQETQYF

J: TRBJ2-1
size: -
D: TRBD2
V: TRBV28
DNA: TGTGCCAGCAGTATCCATAGCGGGGGGCCCAATGAGCAGTTCTTC
CDR3: CASSIHSGGPNEQFF

J: TRBJ1-2
size: few
D: -
V: TRBV19
DNA: TGTGCCAGTAGGATCCCCGGGGCCAACTATGGCTACACCTTC
CDR3: CASRIPGANYGYTF

J: TRBJ1-4
size: -
D: -
V: TRBV6-1
DNA: TGTGCCAGCAGTGGGGGACCTGGGGGAAAACTGTTTTTT
CDR3: CASSGGPGGKLFF

J: TRBJ2-1
size: -
D: -
V: TRBV14
DNA: TGTGCCAGCAGTATAGACTCCTACAATGAGCAGTTCTTC
CDR3: CASSIDSYNEQFF

J: TRBJ1-6
size: -
D: -
V: TRBV2
DNA: TGTGCCAGCAGTGATTTGGACGGACTCCACTTT
CDR3: CASSDLDGLHF

J: TRBJ1-2
size: -
D: TRBD1
V: TRBV6-1
DNA: TGTGCCAGCAATGGGGACAGGAGAGGTGGCTACACCTTC
CDR3: CASNGDRRGGYTF

J: TRBJ2-7
size: -
D: -
V: TRBV7-8
DNA: TGTGCCAGCAGCCTCGGGACCGAGTTGCTTTACGAGCAGTACTTC
CDR3: CASSLGTELLYEQYF

J: TRBJ2-7
size: -
D: TRBD1
V: TRBV5-4
DNA: TGTGCCAGCGAGGGACAGGGTGTATCAAACGAGCAGTACTTC
CDR3: CASEGQGVSNEQYF

J: TRBJ1-1
size: -
D: TRBD1
V: TRBV7-9
DNA: TGTGCCAGCAGCCTCTGGACAGGGGGATCGACTGAAGCTTTCTTT
CDR3: CASSLWTGGSTEAFF

J: TRBJ2-2
size: -
D: -
V: TRBV11-2
DNA: TGTGCCAGCAGCTTAGATCTTTGGAGGGCGTGGGAGAACACCGGGGAGCTGTTTTTT
CDR3: CASSLDLWRAWENTGELFF

J: TRBJ1-2
size: -
D: TRBD1
V: TRBV18
DNA: TGTGCCAGCTCACCGCAGAGGGGACAGGGGGCAGGCTACACCTTC
CDR3: CASSPQRGQGAGYTF

J: TRBJ2-7
size: once
D: TRBD1
V: TRBV7-2
DNA: TGTGCCAGCAGCTATGAGGGCAGGGGGCTCTACGAGCAGTACTTC
CDR3: CASSYEGRGLYEQYF